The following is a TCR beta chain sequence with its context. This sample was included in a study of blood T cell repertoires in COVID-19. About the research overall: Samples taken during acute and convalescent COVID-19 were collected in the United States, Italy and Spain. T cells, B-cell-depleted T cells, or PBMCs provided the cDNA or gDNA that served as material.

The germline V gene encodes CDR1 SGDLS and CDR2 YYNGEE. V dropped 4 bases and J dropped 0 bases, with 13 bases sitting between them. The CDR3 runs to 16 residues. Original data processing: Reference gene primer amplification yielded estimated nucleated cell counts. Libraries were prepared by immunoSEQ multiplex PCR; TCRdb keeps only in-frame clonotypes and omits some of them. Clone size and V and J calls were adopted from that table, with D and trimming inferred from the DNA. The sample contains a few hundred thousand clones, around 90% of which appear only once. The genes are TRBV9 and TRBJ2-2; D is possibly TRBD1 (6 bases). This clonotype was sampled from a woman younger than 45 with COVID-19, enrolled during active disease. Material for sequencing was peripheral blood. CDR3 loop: CASSLTGFANTGELFF. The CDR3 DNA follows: TGTGCCAGCAGCCTGACAGGATTCGCGAACACCGGGGAGCTGTTTTTT.